These T cell receptor beta chains were read from a single sample in a study of regulatory T cells in long-lasting Graves disease. TCRdb re-called the multiplex PCR reads with MiXCR, one entry per CDR3 protein. This sample has around 480,000 distinct CDR3 sequences, with around 15% found just once. The same specimen was also included in a second study, on T cells in Graves' hyperthyroidism and ophthalmopathy.

This material consisted of peripheral blood mononuclear cells (PBMCs), taken at new diagnosis, from a patient treated with antithyroid drugs. Receptors originate from a man aged 35 to 55 with Graves disease. The CDR3 runs from the conserved cysteine through the conserved F or W. Each record gives: J gene, D gene, V gene, clone size, CDR3 DNA, CDR3 protein. A D gene is named only where the DNA matches it firmly. Only part of the rows carry a size: once, few, many, or a class if the clone is expanded.

j_gene: TRBJ2-1
d_gene: TRBD2
v_gene: TRBV6-1
abundance: .
CDR3nt: TGTGCCAGCAGTGGGGGAGGTAGCGGGAGGGCCTACTACAATGAGCAGTTCTTC
CDR3aa: CASSGGGSGRAYYNEQFF

j_gene: TRBJ1-4
d_gene: .
v_gene: TRBV6-1
abundance: .
CDR3nt: TGTGCCAGCAAAAACAAGAATAATGAAAAACTGTTTTTT
CDR3aa: CASKNKNNEKLFF

j_gene: TRBJ2-3
d_gene: TRBD2
v_gene: TRBV7-6
abundance: many
CDR3nt: TGTGCCAGCGGGCGAGGACTAGCGGGAGGTCCCTCAGATACGCAGTATTTT
CDR3aa: CASGRGLAGGPSDTQYF

j_gene: TRBJ2-7
d_gene: .
v_gene: TRBV12-3/TRBV12-4
abundance: many
CDR3nt: TGTGCCAGCAGTTTCTCGGGCCACTCATCCTACTACGAGCAGTACTTC
CDR3aa: CASSFSGHSSYYEQYF

j_gene: TRBJ1-6
d_gene: .
v_gene: TRBV14
abundance: .
CDR3nt: TGTGCCAGCAGCCAAGCTGGATATGGGTATTCACCCCTCCACTTT
CDR3aa: CASSQAGYGYSPLHF

j_gene: TRBJ2-3
d_gene: .
v_gene: TRBV6-1
abundance: many
CDR3nt: TGTGCCAGCAGGAGATCTCTAGCGTCTAGCACAGATACGCAGTATTTT
CDR3aa: CASRRSLASSTDTQYF

j_gene: TRBJ2-7
d_gene: .
v_gene: TRBV7-9
abundance: few
CDR3nt: TGTGCCAGCAGCCCTCCTAAGGGACACTCGGCCTACGAGCAGTACTTC
CDR3aa: CASSPPKGHSAYEQYF

j_gene: TRBJ2-1
d_gene: .
v_gene: TRBV7-9
abundance: few
CDR3nt: TGTGCCAGCAGCCCCACTGGAGGGGAGCAGTTCTTC
CDR3aa: CASSPTGGEQFF

j_gene: TRBJ1-1
d_gene: .
v_gene: TRBV20-1
abundance: many
CDR3nt: TGCAGTGCTAATAGTGGGGGGGCCACTGAAGCTTTCTTT
CDR3aa: CSANSGGATEAFF

j_gene: TRBJ2-3
d_gene: TRBD1
v_gene: TRBV12-3/TRBV12-4
abundance: many
CDR3nt: TGTGCCAGCACCCCGACAGGGCTGGCAGATACGCAGTATTTT
CDR3aa: CASTPTGLADTQYF

j_gene: TRBJ2-1
d_gene: .
v_gene: TRBV12-3/TRBV12-4
abundance: .
CDR3nt: TGTGCCAGCAGTTTGGGACCCCGCAACAATGAGCAGTTCTTC
CDR3aa: CASSLGPRNNEQFF

j_gene: TRBJ2-7
d_gene: TRBD1
v_gene: TRBV19
abundance: .
CDR3nt: TGTGCCAGTAGTCCGCGTGGCAGGGGGCTCTACGAGCAGTACTTC
CDR3aa: CASSPRGRGLYEQYF

j_gene: TRBJ1-2
d_gene: .
v_gene: TRBV28
abundance: many
CDR3nt: TGTGCCAGCGGCAAGGGGGAAGCTAACTATGGCTACACCTTC
CDR3aa: CASGKGEANYGYTF